These T cell receptor beta chains were read from a single sample in a study of blood T cells in healthy people across ages. TCRdb ran MiXCR on the 5' RACE reads and lists one entry per CDR3 protein. The sample lists 1 million or so distinct CDR3 sequences; approximately 25% were seen once. The sample also formed part of further work on T cells of mothers and their children.

Sequenced sample: blood. Receptor source: a girl aged 2-10 years in good health. The CDR3 runs from the conserved cysteine through the conserved F or W. A D gene is named only where the DNA matches it firmly. Only some rows state a clone size, as once, few, many or a class for expanded clones.

D,size,J,V,CDR3,DNA
TRBD2,NA,TRBJ2-3,TRBV5-6,CASSLIESGTLTDTQYF,TGTGCCAGCAGCCTGATCGAGAGCGGGACCCTCACAGATACGCAGTATTTT
TRBD1,few,TRBJ2-2,TRBV29-1,CSVTGVTGELFF,TGCAGCGTGACAGGGGTGACCGGGGAGCTGTTTTTT
NA,NA,TRBJ2-6,TRBV7-9,CASSPPTGRSSNVLTF,TGTGCCAGCAGCCCTCCGACAGGCAGAAGTTCCAACGTCCTGACTTTC
NA,many,TRBJ1-6,TRBV11-1,CASSLGRGDSPLHF,TGTGCCAGCAGCTTGGGCAGGGGTGATTCACCCCTCCACTTT
NA,NA,TRBJ2-5,TRBV20-1,CSASSGGAWRETQYF,TGCAGTGCTAGTTCCGGGGGAGCGTGGAGAGAGACCCAGTACTTC
NA,NA,TRBJ2-1,TRBV7-9,CASSSSGTASWEQFF,TGTGCCAGCAGCTCTTCCGGGACCGCATCTTGGGAGCAGTTCTTC
TRBD2,once,TRBJ2-3,TRBV20-1,CSASGGVSVGRSDTQYF,TGCAGTGCCAGCGGGGGCGTCTCTGTGGGGAGGAGCGATACGCAGTATTTT
NA,NA,TRBJ2-7,TRBV28,CASSSNLPVGEQYF,TGTGCCAGCAGTTCTAACCTCCCGGTCGGGGAGCAGTACTTC
TRBD1,few,TRBJ2-7,TRBV7-9,CASSQKITDRVIQQYF,TGTGCCAGCAGCCAAAAAATAACGGACAGGGTTATACAGCAGTACTTC
TRBD2,NA,TRBJ2-1,TRBV6-4,CASSVLAGNEQFF,TGTGCCAGCAGTGTCCTAGCGGGAAATGAGCAGTTCTTC